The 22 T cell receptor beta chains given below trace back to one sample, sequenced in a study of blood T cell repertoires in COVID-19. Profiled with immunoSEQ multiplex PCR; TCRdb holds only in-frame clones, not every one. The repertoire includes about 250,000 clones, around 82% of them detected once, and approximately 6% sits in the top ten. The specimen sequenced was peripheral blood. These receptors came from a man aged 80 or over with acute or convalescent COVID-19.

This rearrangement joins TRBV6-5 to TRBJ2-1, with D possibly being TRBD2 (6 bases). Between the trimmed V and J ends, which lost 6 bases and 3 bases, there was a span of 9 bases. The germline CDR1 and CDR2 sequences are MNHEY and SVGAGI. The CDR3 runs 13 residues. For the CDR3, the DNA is TGTGCCAGCAGCCGGGACTTCTACAATGAGCAGTTCTTC. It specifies CASSRDFYNEQFF.

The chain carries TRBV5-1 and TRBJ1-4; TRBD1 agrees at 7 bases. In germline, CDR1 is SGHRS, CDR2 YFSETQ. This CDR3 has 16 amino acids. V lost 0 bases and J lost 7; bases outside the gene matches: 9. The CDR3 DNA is TGCGCCAGCAGCTTGGCTCTGGGCAGGGGGACTGAAAAACTGTTTTTT. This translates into CASSLALGRGTEKLFF.

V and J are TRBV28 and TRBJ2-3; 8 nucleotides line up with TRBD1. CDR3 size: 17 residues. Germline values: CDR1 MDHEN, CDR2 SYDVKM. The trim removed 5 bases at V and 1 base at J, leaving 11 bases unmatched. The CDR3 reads CASSQARQGMGTDTQYF. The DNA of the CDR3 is TGTGCCAGCAGTCAAGCCCGACAGGGGATGGGCACAGATACGCAGTATTTT.

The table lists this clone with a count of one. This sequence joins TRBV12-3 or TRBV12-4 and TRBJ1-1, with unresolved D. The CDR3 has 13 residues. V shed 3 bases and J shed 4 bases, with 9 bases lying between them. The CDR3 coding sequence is TGTGCCAGCAGTTTGAGCGGAACCACTGAAGCTTTCTTT. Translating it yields CASSLSGTTEAFF.

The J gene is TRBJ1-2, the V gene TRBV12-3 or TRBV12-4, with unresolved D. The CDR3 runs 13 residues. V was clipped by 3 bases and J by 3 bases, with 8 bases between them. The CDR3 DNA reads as TGTGCCAGCAGTTTTAACACAGACTATGGCTACACCTTC. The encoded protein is CASSFNTDYGYTF.

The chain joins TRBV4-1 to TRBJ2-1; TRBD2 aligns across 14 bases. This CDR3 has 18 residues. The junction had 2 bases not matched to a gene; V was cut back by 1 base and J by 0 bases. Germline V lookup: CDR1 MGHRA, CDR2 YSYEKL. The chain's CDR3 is CASSQGLAGGPSYNEQFF. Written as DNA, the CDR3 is TGCGCCAGCAGCCAAGGACTAGCGGGGGGGCCCTCCTACAATGAGCAGTTCTTC.

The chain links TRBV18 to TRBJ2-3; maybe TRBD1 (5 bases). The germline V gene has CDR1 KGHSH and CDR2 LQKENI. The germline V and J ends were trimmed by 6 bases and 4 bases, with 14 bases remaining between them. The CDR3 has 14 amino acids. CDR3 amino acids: CASSTIDSSDTQYF. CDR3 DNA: TGTGCCAGCTCCACCATCGACAGCTCAGATACGCAGTATTTT. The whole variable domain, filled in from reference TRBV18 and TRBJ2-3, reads NAGVMQNPRHLVRRRGQEARLRCSPMKGHSHVYWYRQLPEEGLKFMVYLQKENIIDESGMPKERFSAEFPKEGPSILRIQQVVRGDSAAYFCASSTIDSSDTQYFGPGTRLTVL.

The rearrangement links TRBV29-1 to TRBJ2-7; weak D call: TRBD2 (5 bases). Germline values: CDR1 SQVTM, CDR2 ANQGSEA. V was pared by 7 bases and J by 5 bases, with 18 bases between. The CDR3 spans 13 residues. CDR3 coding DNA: TGCAGCGCCAAGTTATCCCCGGGAAACGAGCAGTACTTC. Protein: CSAKLSPGNEQYF.

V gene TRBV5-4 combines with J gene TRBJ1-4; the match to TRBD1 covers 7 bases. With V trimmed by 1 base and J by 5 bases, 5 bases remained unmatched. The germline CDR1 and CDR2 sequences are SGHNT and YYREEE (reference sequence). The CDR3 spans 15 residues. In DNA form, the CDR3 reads TGTGCCAGCAGCTTGTGGGAGACAGGGAATGAAAAACTGTTTTTT. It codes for CASSLWETGNEKLFF.

In nucleotides, the CDR3 is TGTGCCAGCAGACAGGGGTGGAATCAGCCCCAGCATTTT. It is translated as CASRQGWNQPQHF. The chain joins TRBV6-5 to TRBJ1-5; 7 nucleotides align to TRBD1. This CDR3 is 13 amino acids long. CDR1 is MNHEY, CDR2 SVGAGI, per germline. With 6 bases clipped from V and 4 bases from J, the junction kept 3 bases outside the gene matches.

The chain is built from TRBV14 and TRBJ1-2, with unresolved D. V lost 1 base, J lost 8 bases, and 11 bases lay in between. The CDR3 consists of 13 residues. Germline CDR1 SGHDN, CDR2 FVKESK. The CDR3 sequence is CASSQAASQGYTF. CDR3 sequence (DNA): TGTGCCAGCAGCCAAGCAGCGTCGCAGGGCTACACCTTC.

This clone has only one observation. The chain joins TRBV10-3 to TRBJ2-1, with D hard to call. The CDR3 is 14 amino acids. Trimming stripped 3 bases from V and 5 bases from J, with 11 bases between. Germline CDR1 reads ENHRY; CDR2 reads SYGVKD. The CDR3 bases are TGTGCCATCAGTGAACCTAGTCTTAACAATGAGCAGTTCTTC. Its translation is CAISEPSLNNEQFF.

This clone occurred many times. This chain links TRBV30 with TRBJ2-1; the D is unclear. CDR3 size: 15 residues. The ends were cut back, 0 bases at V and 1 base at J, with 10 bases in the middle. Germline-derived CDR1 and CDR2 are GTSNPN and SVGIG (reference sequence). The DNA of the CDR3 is TGTGCCTGGAGTGTACGGTGCGGATCCTACAATGAGCAGTTCTTC. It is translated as CAWSVRCGSYNEQFF.

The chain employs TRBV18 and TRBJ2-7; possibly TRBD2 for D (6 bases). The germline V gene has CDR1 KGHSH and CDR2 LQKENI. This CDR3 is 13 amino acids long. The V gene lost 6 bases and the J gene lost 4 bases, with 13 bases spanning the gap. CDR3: CASSLGTQYEQYF. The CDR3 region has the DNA TGTGCCAGCTCCCTCGGGACTCAATACGAGCAGTACTTC. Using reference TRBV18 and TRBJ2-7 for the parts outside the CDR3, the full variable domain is NAGVMQNPRHLVRRRGQEARLRCSPMKGHSHVYWYRQLPEEGLKFMVYLQKENIIDESGMPKERFSAEFPKEGPSILRIQQVVRGDSAAYFCASSLGTQYEQYFGPGTRLTVT.

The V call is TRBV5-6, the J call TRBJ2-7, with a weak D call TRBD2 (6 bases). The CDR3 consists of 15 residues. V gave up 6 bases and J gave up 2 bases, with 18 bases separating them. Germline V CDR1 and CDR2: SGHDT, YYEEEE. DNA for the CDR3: TGTGCCAGCACCCCTAGCCCCGGGAGCACCTACGAGCAGTACTTC. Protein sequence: CASTPSPGSTYEQYF.

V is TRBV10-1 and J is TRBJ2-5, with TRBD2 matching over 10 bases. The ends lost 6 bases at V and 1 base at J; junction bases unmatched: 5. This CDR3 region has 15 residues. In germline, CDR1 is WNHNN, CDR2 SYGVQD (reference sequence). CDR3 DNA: TGCGCCAGCAGCGTGGTAGCGGGGGGCCAAGAGACCCAGTACTTC. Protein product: CASSVVAGGQETQYF.

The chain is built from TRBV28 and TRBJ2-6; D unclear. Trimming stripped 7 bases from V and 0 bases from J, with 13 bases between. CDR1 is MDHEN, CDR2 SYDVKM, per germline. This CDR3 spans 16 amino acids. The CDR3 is CASMVTTGSGANVLTF. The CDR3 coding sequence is TGTGCCAGCATGGTCACCACGGGCTCTGGGGCCAACGTCCTGACTTTC.

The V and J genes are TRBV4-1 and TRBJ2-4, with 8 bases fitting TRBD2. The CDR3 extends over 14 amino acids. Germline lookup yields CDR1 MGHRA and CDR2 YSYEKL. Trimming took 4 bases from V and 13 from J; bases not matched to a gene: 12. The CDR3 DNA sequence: TGCGCCAGCAGCCCCGATCCCTTACTAGCGGAACAGTACTTC. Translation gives CASSPDPLLAEQYF.

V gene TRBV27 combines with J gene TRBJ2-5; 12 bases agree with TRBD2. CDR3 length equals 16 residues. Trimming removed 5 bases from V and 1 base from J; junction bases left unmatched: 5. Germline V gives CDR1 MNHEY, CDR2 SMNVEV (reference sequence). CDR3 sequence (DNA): TGTGCCAGCAGTGCGACTAGCGGGAGAGTCCAAGAGACCCAGTACTTC. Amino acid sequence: CASSATSGRVQETQYF.

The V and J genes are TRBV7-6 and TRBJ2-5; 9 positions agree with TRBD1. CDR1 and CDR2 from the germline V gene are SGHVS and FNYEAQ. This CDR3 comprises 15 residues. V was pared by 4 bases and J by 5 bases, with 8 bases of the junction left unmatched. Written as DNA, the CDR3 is TGTGCCAGCAGCTCCCCGGACAGGGGTGCTGAGACCCAGTACTTC. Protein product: CASSSPDRGAETQYF. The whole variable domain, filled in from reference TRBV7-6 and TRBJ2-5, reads GAGVSQSPRYKVTKRGQDVALRCDPISGHVSLYWYRQALGQGPEFLTYFNYEAQQDKSGLPNDRFSAERPEGSISTLTIQRTEQRDSAMYRCASSSPDRGAETQYFGPGTRLLVL.

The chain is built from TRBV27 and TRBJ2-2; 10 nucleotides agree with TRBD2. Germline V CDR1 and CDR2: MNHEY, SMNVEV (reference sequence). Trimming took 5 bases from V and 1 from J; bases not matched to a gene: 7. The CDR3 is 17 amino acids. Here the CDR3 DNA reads TGTGCCAGCAGTGCCCGACTAGCGGGTGTGAACACCGGGGAGCTGTTTTTT. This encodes CASSARLAGVNTGELFF.

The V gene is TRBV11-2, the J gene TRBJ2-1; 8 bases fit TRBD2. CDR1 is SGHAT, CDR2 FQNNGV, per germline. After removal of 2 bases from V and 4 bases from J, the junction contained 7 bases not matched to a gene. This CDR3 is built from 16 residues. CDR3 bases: TGTGCCAGCAGCTTATCGAGCGGGAGCGGATACAATGAGCAGTTCTTC. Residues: CASSLSSGSGYNEQFF.